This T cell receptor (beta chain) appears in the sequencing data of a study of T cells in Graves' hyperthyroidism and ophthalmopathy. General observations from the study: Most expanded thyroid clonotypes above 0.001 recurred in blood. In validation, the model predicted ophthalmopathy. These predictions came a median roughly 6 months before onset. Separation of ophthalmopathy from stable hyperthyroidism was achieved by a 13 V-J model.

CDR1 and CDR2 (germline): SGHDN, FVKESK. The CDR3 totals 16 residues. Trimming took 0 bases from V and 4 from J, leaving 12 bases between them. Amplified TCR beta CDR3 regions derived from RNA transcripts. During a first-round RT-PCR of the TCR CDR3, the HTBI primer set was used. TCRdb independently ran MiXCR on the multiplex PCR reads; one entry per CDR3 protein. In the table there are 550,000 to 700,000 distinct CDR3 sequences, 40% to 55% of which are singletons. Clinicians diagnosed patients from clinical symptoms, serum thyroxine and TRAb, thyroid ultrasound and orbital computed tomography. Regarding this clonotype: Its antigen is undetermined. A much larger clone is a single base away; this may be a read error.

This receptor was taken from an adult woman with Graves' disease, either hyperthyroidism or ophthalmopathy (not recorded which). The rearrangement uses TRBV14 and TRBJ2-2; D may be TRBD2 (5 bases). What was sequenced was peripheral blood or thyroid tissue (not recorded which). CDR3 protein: CASSQEPLAATGELFF. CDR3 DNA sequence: TGTGCCAGCAGCCAAGAACCGCTAGCAGCCACCGGGGAGCTGTTTTTT.